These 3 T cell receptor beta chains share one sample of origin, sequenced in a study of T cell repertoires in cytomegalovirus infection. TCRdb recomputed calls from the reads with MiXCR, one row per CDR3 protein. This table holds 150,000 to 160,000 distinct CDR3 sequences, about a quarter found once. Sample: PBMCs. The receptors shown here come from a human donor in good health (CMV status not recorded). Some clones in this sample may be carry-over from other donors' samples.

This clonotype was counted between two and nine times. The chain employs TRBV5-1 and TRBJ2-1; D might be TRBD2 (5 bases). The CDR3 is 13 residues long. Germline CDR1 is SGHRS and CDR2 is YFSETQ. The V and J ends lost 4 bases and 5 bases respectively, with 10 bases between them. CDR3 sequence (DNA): TGCGCCAGCAGCGAATACGGGAACAATGAGCAGTTCTTC. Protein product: CASSEYGNNEQFF.

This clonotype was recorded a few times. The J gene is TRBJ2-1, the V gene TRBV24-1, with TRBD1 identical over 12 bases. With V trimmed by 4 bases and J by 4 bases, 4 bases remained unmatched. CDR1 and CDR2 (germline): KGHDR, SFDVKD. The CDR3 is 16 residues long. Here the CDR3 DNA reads TGTGCCACCAGTGACCAGGGACAGGGGGCTTACAATGAGCAGTTCTTC. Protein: CATSDQGQGAYNEQFF.

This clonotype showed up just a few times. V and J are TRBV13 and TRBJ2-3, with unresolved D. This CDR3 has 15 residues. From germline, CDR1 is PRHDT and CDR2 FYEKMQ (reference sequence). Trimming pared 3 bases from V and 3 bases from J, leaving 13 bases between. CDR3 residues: CASSFNSVGTDTQYF. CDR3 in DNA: TGTGCCAGCAGCTTTAACAGCGTAGGGACAGATACGCAGTATTTT.